These T cell receptor beta chains were read from a single sample in a study of low-dose radiotherapy and immunotherapy resistance in tumors. Via MiXCR, TCRdb re-called the reads, giving one row per CDR3 protein. The sample has some 71,000 distinct CDR3 sequences; roughly 31% are singletons. This sample comprised PBMCs, obtained before treatment. The receptors derive from a female donor with ovarian cancer. CDR3s include the opening cysteine and the closing phenylalanine or tryptophan. D genes are given only for firm matches. Size tells how often a clone was seen (once, few, many) or the class of an expanded clone, and some rows leave it out.

V: TRBV23-1; size: -; D: TRBD1; J: TRBJ2-7; DNA: TGTGCCAGAAGCACAAGACAGGGGGCCCTCAAGACCTACGAGCAGTACTTC; CDR3: CARSTRQGALKTYEQYF
V: TRBV7-2; size: many; D: TRBD1; J: TRBJ1-6; DNA: TGTGCCAGCAGCTTAGAGGGGACAGGGGGCAATTCACCCCTCCACTTT; CDR3: CASSLEGTGGNSPLHF
V: TRBV24-1; size: many; D: TRBD1; J: TRBJ2-2; DNA: TGTGCCACCATGGGACAGGGTAACACCGGGGAGCTGTTTTTT; CDR3: CATMGQGNTGELFF
V: TRBV3-1; size: -; D: TRBD2; J: TRBJ2-3; DNA: TGTGCCAGTGGACTAGCGGGACGCACAGATACGCAGTATTTT; CDR3: CASGLAGRTDTQYF
V: TRBV7-3; size: many; D: -; J: TRBJ2-2; DNA: TGTGCCAGCAGCGCCGACGGCACCGGGGAGCTGTTTTTT; CDR3: CASSADGTGELFF
V: TRBV20-1; size: many; D: -; J: TRBJ2-1; DNA: TGCAGTGCCCCGGTGGGCCAGGGGAATGAGCAGTTCTTC; CDR3: CSAPVGQGNEQFF
V: TRBV4-2; size: -; D: -; J: TRBJ1-2; DNA: TGTGCCAGCAGCCAAGGTCTTGGGGGCTACACCTTC; CDR3: CASSQGLGGYTF
V: TRBV20-1; size: -; D: -; J: TRBJ2-5; DNA: TGCAGTGCTACCCCTGGAGGGCTCGGGGAGACCCAGTACTTC; CDR3: CSATPGGLGETQYF
V: TRBV4-3; size: -; D: -; J: TRBJ2-7; DNA: TGCGCCAGCAGCCCCCGCGAGGGCCCCTACGAGCAGTACTTC; CDR3: CASSPREGPYEQYF
V: TRBV4-1; size: many; D: -; J: TRBJ2-7; DNA: TGCGCCAGCAGCCCTTCCCTTGGGGCTGCTTCCTACGAGCAGTACTTC; CDR3: CASSPSLGAASYEQYF
V: TRBV6-2/TRBV6-3; size: many; D: -; J: TRBJ2-4; DNA: TGTGCCAGCAGTGAAGTCGGCAGAAACATTCAGTACTTC; CDR3: CASSEVGRNIQYF
V: TRBV30; size: many; D: -; J: TRBJ1-6; DNA: TGTGCCTGGAAGATCGTGGATTCACCCCTCCACTTT; CDR3: CAWKIVDSPLHF
V: TRBV3-1; size: many; D: -; J: TRBJ2-3; DNA: TGTGCCAGCAGCCAAGGTGCGACGGGCTCCCTAATCCCAGATACGCAGTATTTT; CDR3: CASSQGATGSLIPDTQYF
V: TRBV6-2/TRBV6-3; size: many; D: -; J: TRBJ2-3; DNA: TGTGCCAGCAGTGACTGGGGAGCAGATACGCAGTATTTT; CDR3: CASSDWGADTQYF
V: TRBV3-1; size: many; D: -; J: TRBJ2-2; DNA: TGTGCCAGCAGCCAAGGAACAGCTACACCACGGGAGCTGTTTTTT; CDR3: CASSQGTATPRELFF
V: TRBV5-1; size: many; D: TRBD2; J: TRBJ2-7; DNA: TGCGCCAGCAGCCCCTCATATCTAGCGGCCTCCTACGAGCAGTACTTC; CDR3: CASSPSYLAASYEQYF
V: TRBV6-6; size: -; D: -; J: TRBJ2-7; DNA: TGTGCCAGCAGTTACCTCGAGCCCGAGCAGTACTTC; CDR3: CASSYLEPEQYF
V: TRBV9; size: many; D: TRBD1; J: TRBJ1-5; DNA: TGTGCCAGCAGCGTAGGCCTCGGACAGGGGGTTAAGGAGGCCCAGCATTTT; CDR3: CASSVGLGQGVKEAQHF
V: TRBV5-1; size: -; D: TRBD1; J: TRBJ1-1; DNA: TGCGCCAGCAGCGGTACGGGGACAGCCACTGAAGCTTTCTTT; CDR3: CASSGTGTATEAFF
V: TRBV6-2/TRBV6-3; size: -; D: -; J: TRBJ1-5; DNA: TGTGCCACCAGGGAGGTACACAATCAGCCCCAGCATTTT; CDR3: CATREVHNQPQHF
V: TRBV7-2; size: many; D: -; J: TRBJ2-3; DNA: TGTGCCAGCAGCTTATCGGGGGGCCGGGATACGCAGTATTTT; CDR3: CASSLSGGRDTQYF